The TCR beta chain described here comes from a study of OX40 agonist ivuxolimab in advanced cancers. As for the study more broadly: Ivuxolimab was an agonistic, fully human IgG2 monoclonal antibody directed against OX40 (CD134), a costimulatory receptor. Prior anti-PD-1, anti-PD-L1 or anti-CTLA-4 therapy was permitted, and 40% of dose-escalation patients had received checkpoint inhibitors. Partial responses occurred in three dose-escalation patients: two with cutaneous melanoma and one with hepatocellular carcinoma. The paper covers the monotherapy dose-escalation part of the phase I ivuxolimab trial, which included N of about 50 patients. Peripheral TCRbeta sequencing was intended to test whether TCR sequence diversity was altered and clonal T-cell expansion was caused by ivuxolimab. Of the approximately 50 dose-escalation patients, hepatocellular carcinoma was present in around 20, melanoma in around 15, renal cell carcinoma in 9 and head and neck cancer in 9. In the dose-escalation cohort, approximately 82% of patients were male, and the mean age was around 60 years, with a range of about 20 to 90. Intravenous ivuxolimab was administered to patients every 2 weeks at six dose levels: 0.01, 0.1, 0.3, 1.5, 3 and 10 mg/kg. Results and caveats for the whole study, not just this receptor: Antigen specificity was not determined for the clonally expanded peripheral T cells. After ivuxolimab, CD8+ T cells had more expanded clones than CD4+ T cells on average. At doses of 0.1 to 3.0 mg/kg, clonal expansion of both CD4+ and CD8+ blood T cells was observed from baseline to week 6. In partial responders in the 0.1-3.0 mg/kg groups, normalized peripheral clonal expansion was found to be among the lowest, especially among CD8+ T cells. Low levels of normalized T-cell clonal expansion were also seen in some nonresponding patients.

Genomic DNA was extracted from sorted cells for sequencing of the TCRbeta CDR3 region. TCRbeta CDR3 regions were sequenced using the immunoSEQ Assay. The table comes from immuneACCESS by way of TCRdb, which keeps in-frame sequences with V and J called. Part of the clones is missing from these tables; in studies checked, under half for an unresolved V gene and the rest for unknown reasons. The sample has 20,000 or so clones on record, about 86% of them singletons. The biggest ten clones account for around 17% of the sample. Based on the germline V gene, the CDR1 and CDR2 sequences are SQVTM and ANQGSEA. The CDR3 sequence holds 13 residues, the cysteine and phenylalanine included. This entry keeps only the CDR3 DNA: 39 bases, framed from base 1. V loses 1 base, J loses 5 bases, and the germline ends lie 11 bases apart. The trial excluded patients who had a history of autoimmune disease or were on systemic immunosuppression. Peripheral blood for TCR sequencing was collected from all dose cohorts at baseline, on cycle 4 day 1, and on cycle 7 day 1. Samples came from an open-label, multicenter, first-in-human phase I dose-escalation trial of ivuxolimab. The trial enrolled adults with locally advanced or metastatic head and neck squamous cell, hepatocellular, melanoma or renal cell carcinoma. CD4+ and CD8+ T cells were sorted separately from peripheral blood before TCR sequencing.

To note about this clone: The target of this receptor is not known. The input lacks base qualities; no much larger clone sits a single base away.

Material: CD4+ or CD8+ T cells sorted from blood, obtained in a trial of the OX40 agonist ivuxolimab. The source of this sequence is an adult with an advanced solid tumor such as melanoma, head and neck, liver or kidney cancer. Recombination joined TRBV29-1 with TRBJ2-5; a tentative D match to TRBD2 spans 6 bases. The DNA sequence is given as TGCAGCGTTGAAGGTGGGGGAGGCGAGACCCAGTACTTC. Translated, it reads CSVEGGGGETQYF.